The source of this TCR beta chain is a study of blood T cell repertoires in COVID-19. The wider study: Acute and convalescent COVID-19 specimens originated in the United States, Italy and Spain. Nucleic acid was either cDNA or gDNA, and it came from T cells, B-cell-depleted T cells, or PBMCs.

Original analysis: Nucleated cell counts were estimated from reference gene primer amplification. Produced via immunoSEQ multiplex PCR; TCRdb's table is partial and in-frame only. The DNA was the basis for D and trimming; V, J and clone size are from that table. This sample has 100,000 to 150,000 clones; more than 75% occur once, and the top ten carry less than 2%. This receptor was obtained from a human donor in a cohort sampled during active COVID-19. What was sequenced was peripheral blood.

CDR3 sequence: CASRQTGKGGAFF. The CDR3 DNA sequence: TGTGCCAGCAGACAGACAGGGAAGGGGGGAGCTTTCTTT. V gene TRBV6-5 combines with J gene TRBJ1-1; 7 bases are shared with TRBD1. The junction had 11 bases not matched to a gene; V was cut back by 6 bases and J by 10 bases. The CDR3 runs to 13 residues. Germline V lookup: CDR1 MNHEY, CDR2 SVGAGI.